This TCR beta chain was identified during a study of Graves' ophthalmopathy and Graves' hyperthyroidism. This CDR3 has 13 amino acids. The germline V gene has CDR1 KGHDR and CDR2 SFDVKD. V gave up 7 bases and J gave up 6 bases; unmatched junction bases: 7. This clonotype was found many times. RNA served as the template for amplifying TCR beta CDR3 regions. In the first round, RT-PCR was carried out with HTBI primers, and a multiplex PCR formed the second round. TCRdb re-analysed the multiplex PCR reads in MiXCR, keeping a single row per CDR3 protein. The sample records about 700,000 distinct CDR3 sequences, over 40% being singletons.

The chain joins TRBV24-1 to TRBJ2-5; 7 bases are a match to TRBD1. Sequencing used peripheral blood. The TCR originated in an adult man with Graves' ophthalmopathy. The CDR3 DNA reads TGTGCCACCAGCGACAGGGCGGAGAAGACCCAGTACTTC. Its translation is CATSDRAEKTQYF.